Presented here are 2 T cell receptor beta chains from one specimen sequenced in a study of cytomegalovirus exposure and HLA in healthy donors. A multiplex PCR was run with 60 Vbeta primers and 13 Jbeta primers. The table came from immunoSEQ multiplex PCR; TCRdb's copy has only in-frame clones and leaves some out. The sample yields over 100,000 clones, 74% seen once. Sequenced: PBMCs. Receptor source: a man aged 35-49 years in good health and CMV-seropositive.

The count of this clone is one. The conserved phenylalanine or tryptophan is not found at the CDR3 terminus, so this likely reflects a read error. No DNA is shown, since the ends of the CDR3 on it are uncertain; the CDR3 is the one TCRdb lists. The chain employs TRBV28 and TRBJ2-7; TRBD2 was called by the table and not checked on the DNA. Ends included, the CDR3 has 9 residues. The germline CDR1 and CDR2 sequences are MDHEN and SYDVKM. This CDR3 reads CASSFGAFL.

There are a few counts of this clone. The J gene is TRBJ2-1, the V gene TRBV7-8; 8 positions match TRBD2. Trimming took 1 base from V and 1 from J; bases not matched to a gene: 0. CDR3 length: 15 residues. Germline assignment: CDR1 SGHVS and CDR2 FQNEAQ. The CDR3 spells CASSLVAGSYNEQFF. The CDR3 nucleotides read TGTGCCAGCAGCTTAGTAGCGGGGTCCTACAATGAGCAGTTCTTC.